This T cell receptor beta chain derives from a study of graft-versus-host responses after intestinal transplantation. This clone was detected only a few times. Sequencing was performed with immunoSEQ multiplex PCR; in TCRdb, only in-frame clones are kept and a portion is missing. Seen here are 11,000 to 15,000 clones, more than 65% observed once, and the top ten hold 3% to 4.5%. From the graft tissue, intraepithelial and lamina propria lymphocytes were released through processing. Trimming removed 5 bases from V and 0 bases from J, with 8 bases in between. CDR1 is SEHNR and CDR2 is FQNEAQ in the germline V gene (reference sequence). CDR3 size: 15 residues.

Specimen: ileum tissue, collected just over 26 days after intestinal transplant. The chain carries TRBV7-9 and TRBJ1-6; D is uncertain. This TCR was recovered from a human patient who received an intestinal transplant, so some T cells may come from the graft donor. The DNA of the CDR3 is TGTGCCAGCAGCAGCTCGGGCTCCTATAATTCACCCCTCCACTTT. Protein: CASSSSGSYNSPLHF.